The 15 T cell receptor beta chains given below trace back to one sample, sequenced in a study of Ad26.COV2.S vaccination and SARS-CoV-2 variants (dated by TCRdb to the early 2020s). Library generation was performed with the immunoSEQ multiplex PCR assay. Sourced from immuneACCESS, this table was stored by TCRdb with only in-frame sequences that have V and J called. A share of the clones is absent; for the studies checked, an unresolved V gene accounts for under half, and the remainder has no known explanation. Across this sample there are more than 400,000 clones, with 90% seen only once. The ten largest clones represent under 4.5% of the sample. Per the publication, the treatment or condition label means: about 20 received Ad26.COV2.S at low or high dose, single or two shots; 5 received placebo; per-sample allocation not given. Repertoires of vaccine and placebo recipients were sequenced from samples collected on day 63 after the first injection.

The specimen was peripheral blood, collected in a trial of Ad26.COV2.S vaccine versus placebo. These receptors all stem from a person aged 18-60 years who received the Ad26.COV2.S COVID-19 vaccine or a placebo.

The chain joins TRBV19 to TRBJ2-1; 8 bases are shared with TRBD2. With 7 bases clipped from V and 3 bases from J, the junction kept 8 bases outside the gene matches. The CDR3 spans 15 residues. Germline-derived CDR1 and CDR2 are LNHDA and SQIVND (reference sequence). Here the CDR3 reads CASKDGGRNYNEQFF. DNA of the CDR3: TGTGCCAGTAAAGATGGCGGGAGGAACTACAATGAGCAGTTCTTC. Supplemented by reference TRBV19 and TRBJ2-1, the full variable domain reads DGGITQSPKYLFRKEGQNVTLSCEQNLNHDAMYWYRQDPGQGLRLIYYSQIVNDFQKGDIAEGYSVSREKKESFPLTVTSAQKNPTAFYLCASKDGGRNYNEQFFGPGTRLTVL.

V gene TRBV12-3 or TRBV12-4 combines with J gene TRBJ2-1, with 10 positions matching TRBD2. This CDR3 is built from 11 residues. Unmatched junction bases numbered 8, after V lost 8 bases and J lost 16 bases. In nucleotides, the CDR3 is TGTGCCAGCTACTCCGGGACTAGCGAATTCTTC. Residues: CASYSGTSEFF.

The CDR3 DNA follows: TGTGCCAGCAGCTTAGCGGGACAGGGCAGCACAGATACGCAGTATTTT. It yields the protein CASSLAGQGSTDTQYF. This chain links TRBV7-2 with TRBJ2-3, with 9 nucleotides matching TRBD1. This CDR3 contains 16 residues. The V gene's germline CDR1 is SGHTA and CDR2 FQGNSA. The junction had 1 base not matched to a gene; V was cut back by 0 bases and J by 0 bases.

The CDR3 DNA follows: TGTGCCAGCAGTGAAGCGCGTGGGGGGGGCTACACCTTC. Its translation: CASSEARGGGYTF. The gene calls are TRBV6-1 and TRBJ1-2; D possibly corresponds to TRBD1 (5 bases). The CDR3 contains 13 residues. V was pared by 0 bases and J by 8 bases, with 10 bases between. From germline, CDR1 is MNHNS and CDR2 SASEGT.

This rearrangement joins TRBV2 to TRBJ2-3, with 12 positions matching TRBD2. The CDR3 is 18 amino acids. The germline V gene encodes CDR1 SNHLY and CDR2 FYNNEI. Trimming cost V 2 bases and J 4 bases; bases outside gene matches: 10. For the CDR3, the DNA is TGTGCCAGCAGTGAAAAGCGACTAGCGGGAGTTCGGGCAGATACGCAGTATTTT. Its protein is CASSEKRLAGVRADTQYF.

The rearrangement joins TRBV4-2 to TRBJ2-7; the match to TRBD2 covers 11 bases. With 2 bases clipped from V and 7 bases from J, the junction kept 7 bases outside the gene matches. This CDR3 comprises 15 residues. The germline CDR1 and CDR2 sequences are LGHNA and YNFKEQ. Written as DNA, the CDR3 is TGTGCCAGCAGCCAATCTACTAGCGGGAGCGGGGAGCAGTACTTC. As protein: CASSQSTSGSGEQYF.

J is TRBJ2-5 and V is TRBV19, with D possibly TRBD1 on 5 matching bases. The CDR3 covers 15 residues. The germline CDR1 and CDR2 sequences are LNHDA and SQIVND (reference sequence). Trimming took 4 bases from V and 2 from J, leaving 14 bases between them. The CDR3 bases are TGTGCCAGTAGTAATAAAGGACACTCTCAAGAGACCCAGTACTTC. The encoded protein is CASSNKGHSQETQYF. Complete variable domain (other parts from reference TRBV19 and TRBJ2-5): DGGITQSPKYLFRKEGQNVTLSCEQNLNHDAMYWYRQDPGQGLRLIYYSQIVNDFQKGDIAEGYSVSREKKESFPLTVTSAQKNPTAFYLCASSNKGHSQETQYFGPGTRLLVL.

The rearrangement uses TRBV29-1 and TRBJ2-1, with unresolved D. Trimming took 6 bases from V and 6 from J, leaving 15 bases between them. Germline CDR1 and CDR2: SQVTM and ANQGSEA. The CDR3 loop spans 13 amino acids. In nucleotides, the CDR3 is TGCAGCGTCGGACCAGGCTCGAGCAATGAGCAGTTCTTC. It translates to CSVGPGSSNEQFF.

The chain uses TRBV4-1 and TRBJ2-5, with 7 bases matching TRBD1. The junction had 7 bases not matched to a gene; V was cut back by 4 bases and J by 5 bases. The CDR3 loop spans 14 amino acids. CDR1 and CDR2 from the germline V gene are MGHRA and YSYEKL. As DNA, the CDR3 is TGCGCCAGCAGCCCCCGACAGGGATCGGAGACCCAGTACTTC. Translating it yields CASSPRQGSETQYF.

This clone was counted a single time. The rearrangement joins TRBV11-2 to TRBJ2-3; 9 nucleotides line up with TRBD2. The trim removed 1 base at V and 7 bases at J, leaving 3 bases unmatched. CDR1 is SGHAT and CDR2 is FQNNGV in the germline V gene. This CDR3 has 14 residues. CDR3 nucleotides: TGTGCCAGCAGCTTAGGGGGACTAGCAAATACGCAGTATTTT. This encodes CASSLGGLANTQYF.

The chain has TRBV18 and TRBJ1-1, with unresolved D. CDR3 length: 15 amino acids. Looked up from germline, CDR1 is KGHSH and CDR2 is LQKENI. Trimming left V 0 bases short and J 1 base short, with 9 bases between. The CDR3 spells CASSPPFAGNTEAFF. The CDR3 DNA is TGTGCCAGCTCACCACCGTTCGCGGGGAACACTGAAGCTTTCTTT. Drawing the rest from reference TRBV18 and TRBJ1-1, the complete variable domain is NAGVMQNPRHLVRRRGQEARLRCSPMKGHSHVYWYRQLPEEGLKFMVYLQKENIIDESGMPKERFSAEFPKEGPSILRIQQVVRGDSAAYFCASSPPFAGNTEAFFGQGTRLTVV.

V is TRBV5-1 and J is TRBJ1-4; 7 bases fit TRBD1. In germline, CDR1 is SGHRS, CDR2 YFSETQ. Trimming removed 2 bases from V and 7 bases from J; junction bases left unmatched: 8. This CDR3 is 15 amino acids long. CDR3 nucleotide sequence: TGCGCCAGCAGCTTAGGAGGGGGCGAAAGTGAAAAACTGTTTTTT. Protein product: CASSLGGGESEKLFF.

The table lists this clone with a count of one. The rearrangement joins TRBV5-4 to TRBJ2-1, with 11 bases fitting TRBD2. The CDR3 has 17 residues. Trimming at V came to 6 bases and at J to 6 bases, leaving 14 bases not matched to a gene. Germline values: CDR1 SGHNT, CDR2 YYREEE (reference sequence). The CDR3 sequence is CASNRGGTSGDANEQFF. CDR3 coding DNA: TGTGCCAGCAACAGAGGGGGGACTAGCGGAGATGCCAATGAGCAGTTCTTC.

The V gene is TRBV27, the J gene TRBJ1-5, with a weak D call TRBD1 (5 bases). The germline V and J ends were trimmed by 5 bases and 3 bases, with 14 bases remaining between them. The CDR3 contains 15 residues. Germline V gene data show CDR1 as MNHEY and CDR2 as SMNVEV (reference sequence). The CDR3 spells CASSPLQDINQPQHF. The CDR3 nucleotides read TGTGCCAGCAGTCCCCTCCAGGACATCAATCAGCCCCAGCATTTT.

V usage is TRBV27 and J usage is TRBJ2-7, with TRBD2 matching over 10 bases. This CDR3 spans 14 amino acids. The germline CDR1 and CDR2 sequences are MNHEY and SMNVEV (reference sequence). V shed 3 bases, J shed 6 bases, and the junction held 5 bases outside the gene matches. Here the CDR3 DNA reads TGTGCCAGCAGTTTGGGGCTAGCGGGAGCCGAGCAGTACTTC. As protein: CASSLGLAGAEQYF.